Shown below are 32 T cell receptor beta chains from a single sample sequenced in a study of blood T cell repertoires in COVID-19. Only in-frame clones appear in the TCRdb table, and some are missing; sequencing was by immunoSEQ multiplex PCR. The sample lists under 300,000 clones; roughly 82% were seen once. The material sequenced was peripheral blood. All receptors come from a man between 35 and 55 years old who had recovered from COVID-19.

The V gene is TRBV6-2 or TRBV6-3, the J gene TRBJ1-1; TRBD1 matches 8 bases. V trimming: 5 bases; J trimming: 0 bases; junction bases outside the gene matches: 8. This CDR3 has 16 residues. Germline assignment: CDR1 MNHEY and CDR2 SVGEGT. CDR3 protein: CASSPRTGFVNTEAFF. CDR3 nucleotides: TGTGCCAGCAGTCCACGGACAGGGTTTGTGAACACTGAAGCTTTCTTT.

The chain has TRBV15 and TRBJ1-6; D unclear. Germline V gene lookup returns CDR1 LNHNV and CDR2 YYDKDF (reference sequence). V was trimmed by 0 bases and J by 3 bases, leaving 12 bases between them. The CDR3 extends over 17 amino acids. The CDR3 nucleotides read TGTGCCACCAGCAGAGATACCACAGCAGGCTATAATTCACCCCTCCACTTT. Translating it yields CATSRDTTAGYNSPLHF.

This clone has more than one count but fewer than ten. The V gene is TRBV6-5, the J gene TRBJ1-1; D perhaps matches TRBD1 (5 bases). The V gene's germline CDR1 is MNHEY and CDR2 SVGAGI. The germline V and J ends were trimmed by 2 bases and 5 bases, with 12 bases remaining between them. CDR3 length: 14 amino acids. For the CDR3, the DNA is TGTGCCAGCAGTTACATTTCCAGGGAAACTGAAGCTTTCTTT. Translating it yields CASSYISRETEAFF.

J is TRBJ1-1 and V is TRBV12-3 or TRBV12-4; D remains ambiguous. This CDR3 is built from 13 residues. V lost 3 bases and J 1 base, leaving 6 bases between the germline ends. The CDR3 spells CASSFMRNTEAFF. CDR3 DNA sequence: TGTGCCAGCAGTTTTATGAGGAACACTGAAGCTTTCTTT.

This clone was seen a handful of times. This chain links TRBV7-9 with TRBJ1-1, with a possible D match to TRBD1 (5 bases). Germline loops: CDR1 SEHNR, CDR2 FQNEAQ (reference sequence). The V end lost 6 bases, the J end lost 1 base, and 9 bases lay between the germline ends. The CDR3 covers 13 residues. CDR3 residues: CASRRTPNTEAFF. For the CDR3, the DNA is TGTGCCAGCAGAAGGACACCGAACACTGAAGCTTTCTTT.

This chain uses TRBV15 with TRBJ2-1; D possibly corresponds to TRBD1 (6 bases). This CDR3 is built from 15 residues. Trimming pared 4 bases from V and 6 bases from J, leaving 16 bases between. Germline values: CDR1 LNHNV, CDR2 YYDKDF (reference sequence). CDR3 in DNA: TGTGCCACCAGCACGTTCACAGGGCGACTCAATGAGCAGTTCTTC. Amino acids: CATSTFTGRLNEQFF.

The gene calls are TRBV2 and TRBJ2-1; 12 bases are a match to TRBD2. Germline V gives CDR1 SNHLY, CDR2 FYNNEI. With 4 bases clipped from V and 8 bases from J, the junction kept 6 bases outside the gene matches. The CDR3 loop spans 15 amino acids. The chain's CDR3 is CASSVTTSGSYEQFF. The DNA for the CDR3 is TGTGCCAGCAGTGTTACGACTAGCGGGAGTTATGAGCAGTTCTTC.

The rearrangement links TRBV30 to TRBJ2-7; D possibly corresponds to TRBD2 (7 bases). V was pared by 4 bases and J by 0 bases, with 13 bases between. The CDR3 has 14 amino acids. Germline CDR1 is GTSNPN and CDR2 is SVGIG (reference sequence). CDR3 protein: CAWNRGAGSYEQYF. CDR3 DNA sequence: TGTGCCTGGAACCGGGGGGCTGGCTCCTACGAGCAGTACTTC.

This clone was picked up a small number of times. The chain couples TRBV11-2 to TRBJ2-2; D is perhaps TRBD2 (5 bases). The CDR3 sequence is 17 residues long. In germline, CDR1 is SGHAT, CDR2 FQNNGV. Trimming took off 5 bases at V and 6 bases at J, with 22 bases between the two ends. CDR3 nucleotide sequence: TGTGCCAGCAGCCCCCACGCAAATCGGGGTTCGCCCGGGGAGCTGTTTTTT. Protein product: CASSPHANRGSPGELFF.

J is TRBJ2-3 and V is TRBV24-1, with 10 bases that match TRBD2. The CDR3 length is 16 residues. The V gene's germline CDR1 is KGHDR and CDR2 SFDVKD. The V gene end was trimmed by 4 bases and the J gene end by 8 bases; junction bases not matched to a gene: 11. The CDR3 sequence is CATSDSASGGEATQYF. The CDR3, as DNA: TGTGCCACCAGTGACTCCGCCAGCGGGGGGGAGGCTACGCAGTATTTT.

This clone appeared a single time. The rearrangement links TRBV4-1 to TRBJ2-5; 11 bases match TRBD2. The CDR3 covers 15 residues. Germline trimming cut 4 bases from V and 5 bases from J; bases unmatched to any gene: 6. Germline V CDR1 and CDR2: MGHRA, YSYEKL. The CDR3 DNA reads as TGCGCCAGCAGCCTTAGCGGGGGGGCAGTGGAGACCCAGTACTTC. Residues: CASSLSGGAVETQYF.

This rearrangement joins TRBV7-2 to TRBJ2-5, with 10 bases that match TRBD2. The CDR3 is 18 residues long. Germline V gives CDR1 SGHTA, CDR2 FQGNSA. Losses at the gene ends were 4 bases for V and 5 bases for J; bases not matched to a gene: 16. In DNA form, the CDR3 reads TGTGCCAGCAGCTCCCAGGGCCGGCTAGCGGGAGTTTTGGAGACCCAGTACTTC. As protein: CASSSQGRLAGVLETQYF.

V gene TRBV7-9 combines with J gene TRBJ2-3; 8 bases match TRBD1. Germline CDR1 is SEHNR and CDR2 is FQNEAQ (reference sequence). There are 13 residues in the CDR3. J gave up 4 bases and V 8 bases, and 5 bases lay outside the gene matches. CDR3 nucleotides: TGTGCCAGCGTGACAGGGGCTGCAGATACGCAGTATTTT. Residues: CASVTGAADTQYF.

This chain links TRBV14 with TRBJ2-1, with D tentatively TRBD2 (6 bases). Between the trimmed V and J ends, which lost 4 bases and 4 bases, there was a span of 14 bases. In germline, CDR1 is SGHDN, CDR2 FVKESK. The CDR3 spans 15 residues. CDR3 DNA sequence: TGTGCCAGCAGCCCCTTGCCTAGCGCTTACAATGAGCAGTTCTTC. It encodes CASSPLPSAYNEQFF. The full variable domain, in which reference TRBV14 and TRBJ2-1 provide the parts outside the CDR3, is EAGVTQFPSHSVIEKGQTVTLRCDPISGHDNLYWYRRVMGKEIKFLLHFVKESKQDESGMPNNRFLAERTGGTYSTLKVQPAELEDSGVYFCASSPLPSAYNEQFFGPGTRLTVL.

This clone was detected once. The gene calls are TRBV4-3 and TRBJ2-3; D possibly corresponds to TRBD2 (6 bases). The CDR3 length is 16 residues. The V gene lost 0 bases and the J gene lost 6 bases, with 16 bases spanning the gap. Per the germline V gene, CDR1 is LGHNA and CDR2 is YSLEER. CDR3 loop: CASSQDTEGRLDTQYF. CDR3 DNA sequence: TGCGCCAGCAGCCAAGATACGGAGGGAAGATTGGATACGCAGTATTTT.

This chain's CDR3 is CASSTGTGEGYGYTF. The CDR3 DNA sequence: TGTGCCAGTAGTACCGGGACAGGGGAGGGGTATGGCTACACCTTC. The V and J genes are TRBV19 and TRBJ1-2, with 10 nucleotides matching TRBD1. V lost 4 bases and J lost 5; bases outside the gene matches: 7. The V gene's germline CDR1 is LNHDA and CDR2 SQIVND (reference sequence). The CDR3 extends over 15 amino acids.

This chain uses TRBV4-1 with TRBJ2-5, with D possibly matching TRBD1 (7 bases). CDR1 MGHRA and CDR2 YSYEKL come from the germline V gene. V lost 0 bases to trimming and J lost 7 bases, with 15 bases between them. This CDR3 has 15 residues. This chain's CDR3 is CASSQESGGRGTQYF. For the CDR3, the DNA is TGCGCCAGCAGCCAAGAATCAGGGGGGCGAGGGACCCAGTACTTC.

The chain links TRBV7-2 to TRBJ1-1; 12 nucleotides line up with TRBD1. Looked up from germline, CDR1 is SGHTA and CDR2 is FQGNSA. The CDR3 runs 16 residues. Trimming removed 7 bases from V and 5 bases from J; junction bases left unmatched: 11. CDR3 protein: CASTSRGTGGRTEAFF. The CDR3 nucleotides read TGTGCCAGCACCTCCCGCGGGACAGGGGGCCGGACTGAAGCTTTCTTT.

CDR3 coding DNA: TGTGCCATCAGGCCAAGCGGGAGCGGCACCGGGGAGCTGTTTTTT. The encoded protein is CAIRPSGSGTGELFF. J is TRBJ2-2 and V is TRBV10-3; 8 nucleotides agree with TRBD2. Germline V gene data show CDR1 as ENHRY and CDR2 as SYGVKD. The CDR3 contains 15 residues. After removal of 6 bases from V and 4 bases from J, the junction contained 7 bases not matched to a gene.

The chain employs TRBV20-1 and TRBJ2-1, with a tentative D call TRBD2 (7 bases). The V gene lost 5 bases and the J gene lost 9 bases, with 11 bases spanning the gap. The CDR3 is made up of 11 amino acids. CDR1 is DFQATT, CDR2 SNEGSKA, per germline (reference sequence). This CDR3 reads CSAGGGSEQFF. The CDR3 DNA is TGCAGTGCTGGGGGGGGCAGTGAGCAGTTCTTC.

For this clone: A much larger clone lies a single base off, so this may be a read error. The chain carries TRBV5-4 and TRBJ2-7; 12 nucleotides agree with TRBD2. This CDR3 comprises 16 residues. After removal of 4 bases from V and 7 bases from J, the junction contained 12 bases not matched to a gene. The germline gives CDR1 SGHNT, CDR2 YYREEE (reference sequence). The CDR3 reads CASSLKLAGGAGEQYF. The CDR3 region has the DNA TGTGCCAGCAGCCTAAAACTAGCGGGGGGCGCGGGGGAGCAGTACTTC. Filled out from reference TRBV5-4 and TRBJ2-7, the complete variable domain reads ETGVTQSPTHLIKTRGQQVTLRCSSQSGHNTVSWYQQALGQGPQFIFQYYREEENGRGNFPPRFSGLQFPNYSSELNVNALELDDSALYLCASSLKLAGGAGEQYFGPGTRLTVT.

This chain links TRBV5-1 with TRBJ2-7; 9 bases are shared with TRBD1. Losses at the gene ends were 4 bases for V and 6 bases for J; bases not matched to a gene: 11. Looked up from germline, CDR1 is SGHRS and CDR2 is YFSETQ. The CDR3 is made up of 15 amino acids. CDR3 sequence reads: CASSPTGDRVLEQYF. CDR3 DNA: TGCGCCAGCAGCCCCACGGGGGACAGGGTCCTCGAGCAGTACTTC.

The chain has TRBV4-3 and TRBJ2-1, with 11 bases matching TRBD2. Looked up from germline, CDR1 is LGHNA and CDR2 is YSLEER. The CDR3 is made up of 16 amino acids. Trimming cost V 3 bases and J 7 bases; bases outside gene matches: 8. The CDR3 DNA follows: TGCGCCAGCAGCCAGGATAGCGGGGGGGCTCGTAATGAGCAGTTCTTC. Its protein product is CASSQDSGGARNEQFF.

The chain has TRBV5-4 and TRBJ2-2; D gene uncertain. The germline V gene has CDR1 SGHNT and CDR2 YYREEE (reference sequence). V was pared by 4 bases and J by 3 bases, with 13 bases between. The CDR3 covers 15 residues. The DNA of the CDR3 is TGTGCCAGCAGCCAGCAGGTCCTTGACACCGGGGAGCTGTTTTTT. Encoded protein: CASSQQVLDTGELFF.

The chain recombines TRBV5-1 with TRBJ2-1, with TRBD2 matching 13 bases. The V and J ends lost 4 bases and 3 bases, in that order; junction bases with no gene match: 4. The V gene's germline CDR1 is SGHRS and CDR2 YFSETQ. This CDR3 region has 16 residues. CDR3 loop: CASSRGTSGVYNEQFF. CDR3 in DNA: TGCGCCAGCAGCAGGGGGACTAGCGGGGTCTACAATGAGCAGTTCTTC.

The CDR3 DNA is TGTGCCAGCAGCCCCGACAGTTTCGAACAGCCCCAGCATTTT. It yields the protein CASSPDSFEQPQHF. This chain joins TRBV7-2 and TRBJ1-5; tentatively, D is TRBD1 (5 bases). V was cut by 5 bases and J by 7 bases, with 15 bases left in between. This CDR3 region has 14 residues. The germline V gene has CDR1 SGHTA and CDR2 FQGNSA. Full variable domain (missing parts from reference TRBV7-2 and TRBJ1-5): GAGVSQSPSNKVTEKGKDVELRCDPISGHTALYWYRQSLGQGLEFLIYFQGNSAPDKSGLPSDRFSAERTGGSVSTLTIQRTQQEDSAVYLCASSPDSFEQPQHFGDGTRLSIL.

This chain uses TRBV7-9 with TRBJ1-1; 7 positions agree with TRBD1. The CDR3 spans 15 residues. Germline V gene lookup returns CDR1 SEHNR and CDR2 FQNEAQ (reference sequence). The J segment lost 4 bases and the V segment lost 0 bases, leaving 5 bases of the junction unmatched. DNA of the CDR3: TGTGCCAGCAGCTTAGCCACAGGGGTGGTCACTGAAGCTTTCTTT. Encoded protein: CASSLATGVVTEAFF.

The chain links TRBV6-5 to TRBJ2-7; D gene unclear. CDR3 length: 13 residues. Per germline, CDR1 MNHEY and CDR2 SVGAGI. Trimming took off 2 bases at V and 3 bases at J, with 8 bases between the two ends. The CDR3 DNA is TGTGCCAGCAGTTACGAGAGAAACTACGAGCAGTACTTC. The encoded protein is CASSYERNYEQYF.

The chain is built from TRBV29-1 and TRBJ2-3; tentative D call: TRBD2 (7 bases). CDR1 is SQVTM and CDR2 is ANQGSEA in the germline V gene. The CDR3 runs 14 residues. The V and J ends lost 1 base and 1 base respectively, with 9 bases between them. DNA for the CDR3: TGCAGCGTTGAAGTAGGGGGGGGCACAGATACGCAGTATTTT. Its translation is CSVEVGGGTDTQYF.

J is TRBJ1-4 and V is TRBV5-4; D is uncertain. CDR3 length: 14 amino acids. The ends were cut back, 4 bases at V and 1 base at J, with 8 bases in the middle. Germline values: CDR1 SGHNT, CDR2 YYREEE (reference sequence). The CDR3 is CASSPGRTNEKLFF. The CDR3, as DNA: TGTGCCAGCAGCCCGGGTCGAACTAATGAAAAACTGTTTTTT. Full variable domain (outside the CDR3, taken from reference TRBV5-4 and TRBJ1-4): ETGVTQSPTHLIKTRGQQVTLRCSSQSGHNTVSWYQQALGQGPQFIFQYYREEENGRGNFPPRFSGLQFPNYSSELNVNALELDDSALYLCASSPGRTNEKLFFGSGTQLSVL.

The chain is built from TRBV6-4 and TRBJ2-3, with 7 bases lining up with TRBD1. This CDR3 comprises 15 residues. Germline trimming cut 10 bases from V and 0 bases from J; bases unmatched to any gene: 10. CDR1 is MRHNA and CDR2 is SNTAGT in the germline V gene. CDR3 in DNA: TGTGCCACCGCGCAGGGGGTGACTAGCACAGATACGCAGTATTTT. Its translation is CATAQGVTSTDTQYF.

This chain connects TRBV30 to TRBJ2-2; 8 bases align to TRBD1. The germline CDR1 and CDR2 sequences are GTSNPN and SVGIG (reference sequence). V shed 4 bases, J shed 6 bases, and the junction held 4 bases outside the gene matches. The CDR3 totals 13 residues. The CDR3 spells CAWKDRDAGELFF. CDR3 sequence (DNA): TGTGCCTGGAAGGACAGGGACGCCGGGGAGCTGTTTTTT. The full variable domain, its missing parts supplied by reference TRBV30 and TRBJ2-2, is SQTIHQWPATLVQPVGSPLSLECTVEGTSNPNLYWYRQAAGRGLQLLFYSVGIGQISSEVPQNLSASRPQDRQFILSSKKLLLSDSGFYLCAWKDRDAGELFFGEGSRLTVL.